A selection of T cell receptor beta chains follows, all from one sample in a study of T cells in Graves' hyperthyroidism and ophthalmopathy. MiXCR, applied by TCRdb to the multiplex PCR reads, yields one record per CDR3 protein. The sample has about 520,000 distinct CDR3 sequences, less than 25% seen once. The specimen sequenced was blood. These receptors were collected from a man between 18 and 35 years old with Graves' hyperthyroidism. Both conserved end residues are part of each CDR3. The D gene is left open where the match is weak. Rows give clone size only sometimes, using once, few, many, or a class for an expanded clone.

v_call	clone_size	j_call	d_call	cdr3_aa	cdr3_nt
TRBV29-1	few	TRBJ2-7	NA	CSVEDLGGGSYEQYF	TGCAGCGTTGAAGATCTTGGAGGGGGGTCCTACGAGCAGTACTTC
TRBV11-1	NA	TRBJ2-3	NA	CASSLGRPWGADTQYF	TGTGCCAGCAGCTTGGGTCGCCCCTGGGGCGCAGATACGCAGTATTTT
TRBV19	many	TRBJ1-3	NA	CASSIRQDPGDTIYF	TGTGCCAGTAGTATCCGACAGGACCCGGGGGACACCATATATTTT
TRBV6-2/TRBV6-3	NA	TRBJ2-7	NA	CASSYQLPSWGPLLSSYEQYF	TGTGCCAGCAGTTACCAACTCCCTAGCTGGGGCCCCCTTCTGAGCTCCTACGAGCAGTACTTC
TRBV12-5	many	TRBJ1-1	NA	CASGLGRNTEAFF	TGTGCTAGTGGTTTAGGAAGGAACACTGAAGCTTTCTTT
TRBV11-2	many	TRBJ2-7	TRBD2	CASSLSGGYYEQYF	TGTGCCAGCAGCTTGAGCGGGGGGTATTACGAGCAGTACTTC
TRBV28	many	TRBJ1-3	NA	CASSPRARQAGNTIYF	TGTGCCAGCAGTCCCCGGGCCCGGCAAGCTGGAAACACCATATATTTT
TRBV27	few	TRBJ2-2	NA	CASSLSTVVGELFF	TGTGCCAGCAGTTTATCTACAGTTGTCGGGGAGCTGTTTTTT
TRBV2	NA	TRBJ1-1	TRBD1	CAGKRTGNTEAFF	TGTGCCGGCAAAAGGACAGGGAACACTGAAGCTTTCTTT
TRBV29-1	many	TRBJ1-1	NA	CSVDLVPEAFF	TGCAGCGTCGATCTAGTCCCTGAAGCTTTCTTT
TRBV18	NA	TRBJ1-5	NA	CASSPRQGDNQPQHF	TGTGCCAGCTCACCAAGGCAGGGCGACAATCAGCCCCAGCATTTT
TRBV27	many	TRBJ1-1	TRBD1	CASSSYRGLGEAFF	TGTGCCAGCAGTTCCTACAGGGGGCTAGGTGAAGCTTTCTTT
TRBV7-2	many	TRBJ2-5	NA	CASSLRRRRVETQYF	TGTGCCAGCAGCTTACGAAGGAGGCGAGTGGAGACCCAGTACTTC
TRBV5-1	few	TRBJ1-1	NA	CASSPGLAPEAFF	TGCGCCAGCAGCCCGGGCCTCGCCCCTGAAGCTTTCTTT
TRBV6-5	NA	TRBJ2-5	NA	CASSYSSGIQETQYF	TGTGCCAGCAGTTACTCAAGCGGTATCCAAGAGACCCAGTACTTC
TRBV9	NA	TRBJ1-3	NA	CASSRDLGNTIYF	TGTGCCAGCAGCCGGGACCTAGGAAACACCATATATTTT
TRBV12-3/TRBV12-4	many	TRBJ2-7	NA	CASSFRLPYEQYF	TGTGCCAGCAGCTTTAGGCTACCTTACGAGCAGTACTTC
TRBV28	many	TRBJ1-1	TRBD1	CASSLEGAWTGAFF	TGTGCCAGCAGTTTGGAGGGGGCCTGGACTGGAGCTTTCTTT
TRBV6-1	NA	TRBJ1-2	TRBD1	CASKPGTGGYGYTF	TGTGCCAGCAAACCAGGGACAGGGGGCTATGGCTACACCTTC
TRBV29-1	many	TRBJ1-2	NA	CSVPLERGRYTF	TGCAGCGTTCCCCTGGAGAGGGGTCGCTACACCTTC
TRBV19	many	TRBJ2-6	NA	CASNIDSGANVLTF	TGTGCCAGTAATATAGACTCTGGGGCCAACGTCCTGACTTTC
TRBV6-2/TRBV6-3	many	TRBJ2-7	TRBD2	CASSPSLPGRYSYEQYF	TGTGCCAGCAGTCCCTCCCTTCCCGGGAGGTACTCCTACGAGCAGTACTTC
TRBV28	NA	TRBJ2-7	TRBD2	CASSSPETSGIHEQYF	TGTGCCAGCAGTTCCCCCGAGACTAGCGGGATCCACGAGCAGTACTTC
TRBV7-9	many	TRBJ1-2	TRBD1	CASSLAVQGVGYTF	TGTGCCAGCAGCTTAGCGGTTCAGGGGGTTGGCTACACCTTC
TRBV18	NA	TRBJ2-7	NA	CASSPPQGLGTAEQYF	TGTGCCAGCTCACCACCCCAGGGACTCGGCACAGCCGAGCAGTACTTC
TRBV19	many	TRBJ1-2	NA	CAKAGYGYTF	TGTGCCAAGGCAGGCTATGGCTACACCTTC
TRBV5-1	few	TRBJ1-2	TRBD1	CASSLHTGTDGYTF	TGCGCCAGCAGCTTACACACCGGGACAGATGGCTACACCTTC
TRBV12-3/TRBV12-4	many	TRBJ2-7	TRBD1	CASSLRGQGYEQYF	TGTGCCAGCAGTTTACGAGGACAGGGATACGAGCAGTACTTC
TRBV11-2	many	TRBJ2-5	TRBD1	CASSFRDRQETQYF	TGTGCCAGCAGCTTCCGGGACAGACAAGAGACCCAGTACTTC
TRBV3-1	once	TRBJ2-2	NA	CASSLPRGGGGELFF	TGTGCCAGCAGCCTCCCCAGGGGTGGTGGCGGGGAGCTGTTTTTT
TRBV7-9	NA	TRBJ1-5	NA	CASSLMDVYSNQPQHF	TGTGCCAGCAGCTTAATGGACGTCTATAGCAATCAGCCCCAGCATTTT
TRBV19	few	TRBJ2-7	NA	CASSIGGGREQYF	TGTGCCAGTAGTATTGGAGGGGGCAGAGAGCAGTACTTC
TRBV28	NA	TRBJ2-7	TRBD1	CASSPTGANEQYF	TGTGCCAGCAGTCCGACAGGGGCCAACGAGCAGTACTTC
TRBV11-2	few	TRBJ2-5	NA	CASSKRATQYF	TGTGCCAGCAGCAAAAGGGCGACCCAGTACTTC
TRBV15	NA	TRBJ1-5	NA	CATSRNSNQPQHF	TGTGCCACCAGCAGGAATAGCAATCAGCCCCAGCATTTT
TRBV6-1	NA	TRBJ1-1	NA	CASSEQGQLNTEAFF	TGTGCCAGCAGCGAACAAGGACAGCTGAACACTGAAGCTTTCTTT
TRBV11-2	many	TRBJ1-2	NA	CASSLAFGNGYTF	TGTGCCAGCAGCTTAGCGTTTGGAAATGGCTACACCTTC
TRBV20-1	many	TRBJ2-5	NA	CSALEDPTGKETQYF	TGCAGTGCCCTAGAGGACCCGACAGGCAAAGAGACCCAGTACTTC
TRBV9	NA	TRBJ2-7	NA	CASSVDDEQYF	TGTGCCAGCAGCGTAGATGACGAGCAGTACTTC
TRBV27	many	TRBJ1-1	NA	CASMRPGGNTEAFF	TGTGCCAGCATGCGTCCCGGGGGGAACACTGAAGCTTTCTTT
TRBV12-3/TRBV12-4	many	TRBJ1-3	NA	CASSPLASPSGNTIYF	TGTGCCAGCAGCCCGTTGGCATCTCCGTCTGGAAACACCATATATTTT